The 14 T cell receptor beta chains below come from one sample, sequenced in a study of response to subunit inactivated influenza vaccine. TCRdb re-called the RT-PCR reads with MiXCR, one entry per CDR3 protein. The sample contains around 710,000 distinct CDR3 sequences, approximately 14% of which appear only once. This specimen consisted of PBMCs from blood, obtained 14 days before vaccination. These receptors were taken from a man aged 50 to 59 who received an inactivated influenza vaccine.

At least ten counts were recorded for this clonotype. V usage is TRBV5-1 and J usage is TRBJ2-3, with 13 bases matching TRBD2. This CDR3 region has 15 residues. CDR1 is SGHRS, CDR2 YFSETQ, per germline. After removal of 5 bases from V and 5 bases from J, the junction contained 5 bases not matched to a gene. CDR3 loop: CASRWTSGSGDTQYF. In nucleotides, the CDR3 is TGCGCCAGCAGATGGACTAGCGGGAGTGGAGATACGCAGTATTTT.

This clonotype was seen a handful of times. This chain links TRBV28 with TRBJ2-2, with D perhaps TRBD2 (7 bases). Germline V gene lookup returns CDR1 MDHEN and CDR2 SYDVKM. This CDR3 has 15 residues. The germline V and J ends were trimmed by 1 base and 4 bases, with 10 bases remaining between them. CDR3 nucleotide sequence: TGTGCCAGCAGTTTATCGCGGGGGCTCACCGGGGAGCTGTTTTTT. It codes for CASSLSRGLTGELFF.

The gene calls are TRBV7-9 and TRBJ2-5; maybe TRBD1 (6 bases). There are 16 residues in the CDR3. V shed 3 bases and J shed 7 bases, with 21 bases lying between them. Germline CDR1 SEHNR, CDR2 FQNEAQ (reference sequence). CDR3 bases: TGTGCCAGCAGCTTCCCACCCATCGGGAAGACAGGGACCCAGTACTTC. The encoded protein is CASSFPPIGKTGTQYF.

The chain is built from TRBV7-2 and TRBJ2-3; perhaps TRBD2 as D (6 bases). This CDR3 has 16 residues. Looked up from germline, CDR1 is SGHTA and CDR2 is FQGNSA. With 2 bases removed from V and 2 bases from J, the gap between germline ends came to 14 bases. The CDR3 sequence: CASSLILGRDTDTQYF. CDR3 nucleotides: TGTGCCAGCAGCTTAATTTTGGGGCGGGACACAGATACGCAGTATTTT. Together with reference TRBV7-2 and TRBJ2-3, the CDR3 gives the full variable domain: GAGVSQSPSNKVTEKGKDVELRCDPISGHTALYWYRQSLGQGLEFLIYFQGNSAPDKSGLPSDRFSAERTGGSVSTLTIQRTQQEDSAVYLCASSLILGRDTDTQYFGPGTRLTVL.

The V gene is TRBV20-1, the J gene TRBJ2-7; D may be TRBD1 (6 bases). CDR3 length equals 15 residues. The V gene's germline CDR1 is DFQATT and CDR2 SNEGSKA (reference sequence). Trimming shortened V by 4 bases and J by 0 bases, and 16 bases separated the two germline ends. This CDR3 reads CSATRGSGASYEQYF. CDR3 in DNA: TGCAGTGCTACGAGAGGGTCAGGGGCCTCCTACGAGCAGTACTTC.

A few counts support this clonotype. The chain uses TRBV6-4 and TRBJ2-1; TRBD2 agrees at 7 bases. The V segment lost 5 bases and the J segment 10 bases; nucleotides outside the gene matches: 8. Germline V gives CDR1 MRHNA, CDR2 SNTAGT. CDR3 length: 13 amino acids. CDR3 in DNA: TGTGCCAGCAGTAAAAGACTAGCCCAGGAGCAGTTCTTC. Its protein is CASSKRLAQEQFF.

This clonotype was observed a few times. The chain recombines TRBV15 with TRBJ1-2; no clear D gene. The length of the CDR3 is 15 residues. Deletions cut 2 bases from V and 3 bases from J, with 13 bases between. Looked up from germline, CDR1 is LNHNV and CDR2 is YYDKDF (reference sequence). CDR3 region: CATSRSDGYHYGYTF. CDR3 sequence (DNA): TGTGCCACCAGCAGATCGGACGGATACCACTATGGCTACACCTTC.

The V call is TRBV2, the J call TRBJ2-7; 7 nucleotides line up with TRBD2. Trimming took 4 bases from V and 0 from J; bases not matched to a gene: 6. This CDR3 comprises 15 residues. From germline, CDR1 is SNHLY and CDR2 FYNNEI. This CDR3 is CASSGWEGYSYEQYF. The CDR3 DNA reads TGTGCCAGCAGTGGATGGGAGGGATACTCCTACGAGCAGTACTTC.

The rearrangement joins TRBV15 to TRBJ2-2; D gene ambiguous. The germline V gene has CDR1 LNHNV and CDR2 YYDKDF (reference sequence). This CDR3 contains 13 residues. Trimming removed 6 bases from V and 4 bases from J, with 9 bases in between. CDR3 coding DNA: TGTGCCACCAGAGGTTCGGGCACCGGGGAGCTGTTTTTT. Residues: CATRGSGTGELFF.

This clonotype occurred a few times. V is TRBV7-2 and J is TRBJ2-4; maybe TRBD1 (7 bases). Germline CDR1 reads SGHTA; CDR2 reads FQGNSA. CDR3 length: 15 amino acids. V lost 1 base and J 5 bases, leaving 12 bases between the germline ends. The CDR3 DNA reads TGTGCCAGCAGCTTAGACAGGGGAGGCCAAAACATTCAGTACTTC. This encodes CASSLDRGGQNIQYF.

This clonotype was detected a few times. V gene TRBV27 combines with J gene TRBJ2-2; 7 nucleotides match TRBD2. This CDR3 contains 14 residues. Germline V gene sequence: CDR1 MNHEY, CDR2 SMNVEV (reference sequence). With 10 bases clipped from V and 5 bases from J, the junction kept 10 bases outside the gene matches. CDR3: CATSTGTTTGELFF. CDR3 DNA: TGTGCCACTTCCACCGGGACTACAACCGGGGAGCTGTTTTTT.

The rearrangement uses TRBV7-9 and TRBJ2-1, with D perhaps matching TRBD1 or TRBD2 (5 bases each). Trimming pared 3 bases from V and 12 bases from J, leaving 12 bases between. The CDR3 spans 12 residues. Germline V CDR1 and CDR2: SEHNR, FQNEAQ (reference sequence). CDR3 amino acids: CASSLEPRGQFF. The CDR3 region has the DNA TGTGCCAGCAGCTTGGAACCGAGGGGGCAGTTCTTC. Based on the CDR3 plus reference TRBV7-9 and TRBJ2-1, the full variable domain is DTGVSQNPRHKITKRGQNVTFRCDPISEHNRLYWYRQTLGQGPEFLTYFQNEAQLEKSRLLSDRFSAERPKGSFSTLEIQRTEQGDSAMYLCASSLEPRGQFFGPGTRLTVL.

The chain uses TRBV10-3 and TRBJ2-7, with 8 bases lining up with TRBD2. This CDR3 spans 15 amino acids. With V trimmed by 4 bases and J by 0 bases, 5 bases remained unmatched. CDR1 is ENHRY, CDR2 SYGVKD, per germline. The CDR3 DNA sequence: TGTGCCATCAGTGGCACCGGGACTAGCTCCTACGAGCAGTACTTC. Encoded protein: CAISGTGTSSYEQYF.

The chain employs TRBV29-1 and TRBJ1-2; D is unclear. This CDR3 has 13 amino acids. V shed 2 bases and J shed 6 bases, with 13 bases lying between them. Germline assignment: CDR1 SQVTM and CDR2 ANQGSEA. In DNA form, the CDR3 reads TGCAGCGTTGAACCCCACGATACGGATGGCTACACCTTC. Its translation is CSVEPHDTDGYTF.